The source of this T cell receptor (beta chain) is a study of vaccination effects on CD4 cells after COVID-19. The ends were cut back, 1 base at V and 6 bases at J, with 9 bases in the middle. CDR3 length: 13 residues. Germline V gene sequence: CDR1 MDHEN, CDR2 SYDVKM. The table came from immunoSEQ multiplex PCR; TCRdb's copy has only in-frame clones and leaves some out. The data hold 80,000 to 95,000 clones, with around four fifths observed a single time. A word on this clone: Antigen specificity is unknown.

Expansion with viral peptide pools was applied to antigen-specific CD4+ T cells by the ViraFEST assay prior to sequencing. Having been cultured for ten to eleven days, the cells underwent CD4+ T cell isolation. Each participant was administered two doses of either the BNT162b2 or the mRNA-1273 vaccine. The chain has TRBV28 and TRBJ1-1; D is unclear. The sequences come from CD4+ T cells from PBMCs cultured with HCoV-OC43 spike peptides, collected after COVID-19 vaccination. Subset meaning: HCoV-OC43 spike overlapping peptide pool stimulation. This clonotype originated in a human donor who received a COVID-19 vaccine. CDR3 DNA sequence: TGTGCCAGCAGTTTATATGTCTGGGCTGAAGCTTTCTTT. Translation: CASSLYVWAEAFF.